A single sample gave rise to the 28 T cell receptor beta chains below, sequenced in a study of blood T cell repertoires in COVID-19. Assay: immunoSEQ multiplex PCR; the TCRdb copy retains only in-frame clones and omits some. This sample yields hundreds of thousands of clones, of which approximately 86% are seen a single time; 7% to 7.5% belongs to the top ten. The sequencing sample was made of peripheral blood. The receptors shown here come from a woman aged 55-70 years with COVID-19, enrolled during active disease.

The gene calls are TRBV30 and TRBJ1-5, with a possible D match to TRBD1 (5 bases). This CDR3 region has 13 residues. V was pared by 1 base and J by 7 bases, with 11 bases between. The germline V gene encodes CDR1 GTSNPN and CDR2 SVGIG (reference sequence). The CDR3 loop is CAWSGQGTQPQHF. Written as DNA, the CDR3 is TGTGCCTGGAGTGGGCAGGGTACCCAGCCCCAGCATTTT. Full variable domain (rest looked up from reference TRBV30 and TRBJ1-5): SQTIHQWPATLVQPVGSPLSLECTVEGTSNPNLYWYRQAAGRGLQLLFYSVGIGQISSEVPQNLSASRPQDRQFILSSKKLLLSDSGFYLCAWSGQGTQPQHFGDGTRLSIL.

The rearrangement links TRBV5-1 to TRBJ2-2; 9 bases are shared with TRBD1. The CDR3 is 15 amino acids. V dropped 4 bases and J dropped 4; count of bases not matched to a gene: 5. The V gene's germline CDR1 is SGHRS and CDR2 YFSETQ. In DNA form, the CDR3 reads TGCGCCAGCAGCGACGGGACAGGGACCACCGGGGAGCTGTTTTTT. As protein: CASSDGTGTTGELFF.

The gene calls are TRBV12-5 and TRBJ2-5, with D tentatively TRBD2 (6 bases). The germline V and J ends were trimmed by 7 bases and 8 bases, with 17 bases remaining between them. The CDR3 length is 13 residues. Germline V gives CDR1 LGHNT, CDR2 FRNRAP. CDR3 bases: TGTGCTAGTGACCCCGGGACTGAGAATACCCAGTACTTC. It is translated as CASDPGTENTQYF.

The chain recombines TRBV2 with TRBJ2-3; 12 bases align to TRBD2. Trimming removed 8 bases from V and 5 bases from J; junction bases left unmatched: 14. Per germline, CDR1 SNHLY and CDR2 FYNNEI. The CDR3 runs to 17 residues. CDR3 DNA sequence: TGTGCCAGCCTCTTCTTCCTAGCGGGGGGGACGAAAGATACGCAGTATTTT. Amino acids: CASLFFLAGGTKDTQYF.

The V and J genes are TRBV9 and TRBJ2-1; possibly TRBD1 for D (5 bases). The CDR3 covers 13 residues. CDR1 and CDR2 (germline): SGDLS, YYNGEE. V was trimmed by 2 bases and J by 9 bases, leaving 12 bases between them. The CDR3 loop is CASSVVRAGEQFF. For the CDR3, the DNA is TGTGCCAGCAGCGTGGTCAGGGCTGGTGAGCAGTTCTTC.

This chain connects TRBV4-2 to TRBJ2-3; tentatively, D is TRBD2 (5 bases). This CDR3 has 17 residues. CDR1 is LGHNA and CDR2 is YNFKEQ in the germline V gene. V lost 1 base and J 0 bases, leaving 14 bases between the germline ends. CDR3 amino acids: CASSQARTSTSTDTQYF. The CDR3 DNA is TGTGCCAGCAGCCAAGCAAGGACTTCCACTAGCACAGATACGCAGTATTTT.

CDR3 sequence: CASSPDSYYGYTF. CDR3 bases: TGTGCCAGCTCACCCGACAGCTATTATGGCTACACCTTC. The chain is built from TRBV18 and TRBJ1-2; tentative D call: TRBD1 (5 bases). The CDR3 runs to 13 residues. Per germline, CDR1 KGHSH and CDR2 LQKENI. V was trimmed by 3 bases and J by 5 bases, leaving 10 bases between them.

The chain employs TRBV9 and TRBJ1-5; D may be TRBD1 (6 bases). This CDR3 spans 13 amino acids. Germline V gives CDR1 SGDLS, CDR2 YYNGEE. The V end was cut by 3 bases, the J end by 9 bases, with 13 bases between. CDR3 coding DNA: TGTGCCAGCAGCGCCAGACAGGCGGGGCCCCAGCATTTT. Amino acids: CASSARQAGPQHF.

The rearrangement uses TRBV12-3 or TRBV12-4 and TRBJ2-1; tentatively, D is TRBD2 (5 bases). The CDR3 length is 13 residues. With 3 bases removed from V and 10 bases from J, the gap between germline ends came to 13 bases. This CDR3 reads CASSFSGSKEQFF. In DNA, the CDR3 is TGTGCCAGCAGTTTTTCGGGGTCAAAGGAGCAGTTCTTC.

This chain joins TRBV6-5 and TRBJ1-2; 10 nucleotides agree with TRBD1. V lost 4 bases to trimming and J lost 6 bases; unmatched junction nucleotides: 5. The germline gives CDR1 MNHEY, CDR2 SVGAGI. This CDR3 contains 14 residues. For the CDR3, the DNA is TGTGCCAGCAGTTCCGGGACAGGGGTAGATGGCTACACCTTC. This sequence encodes CASSSGTGVDGYTF.

The rearrangement joins TRBV7-9 to TRBJ1-3; TRBD1 matches at 7 bases. Germline-derived CDR1 and CDR2 are SEHNR and FQNEAQ (reference sequence). V shed 1 base and J 7 bases; nucleotides not matched to a gene: 1. The CDR3 totals 13 residues. The CDR3 sequence: CASSLEGANTIYF. CDR3 DNA sequence: TGTGCCAGCAGCTTAGAGGGGGCGAACACCATATATTTT.

This clone has at least ten counts. The chain uses TRBV25-1 and TRBJ1-1; a possible D gene is TRBD1 (6 bases). This CDR3 is 14 amino acids long. Germline assignment: CDR1 MGHDK and CDR2 SYGVNS. V lost 0 bases and J 8 bases, leaving 13 bases between the germline ends. The CDR3 sequence is CASSEYRDTREAFF. For the CDR3, the DNA is TGTGCCAGCAGTGAATATAGGGACACGAGGGAAGCTTTCTTT.

The J gene is TRBJ1-4, the V gene TRBV4-3; perhaps TRBD1 as D (5 bases). Trimming took off 4 bases at V and 6 bases at J, with 15 bases between the two ends. Germline V gives CDR1 LGHNA, CDR2 YSLEER. The CDR3 totals 15 residues. CDR3 sequence reads: CASSRVRVKYEKLFF. The CDR3 DNA reads TGCGCCAGCAGCCGAGTCAGGGTGAAGTATGAAAAACTGTTTTTT.

This clone was observed a few times. The chain employs TRBV18 and TRBJ2-7; 7 nucleotides line up with TRBD1. Trimming removed 3 bases from V and 4 bases from J; junction bases left unmatched: 9. CDR3 size: 15 residues. Per germline, CDR1 KGHSH and CDR2 LQKENI. The CDR3 nucleotides read TGTGCCAGCTCACCCGGGACAGTACTTGAGTACGAGCAGTACTTC. It is translated as CASSPGTVLEYEQYF.

This clone was seen only a few times. J is TRBJ1-2 and V is TRBV11-3; D call uncertain. The CDR3 is 12 amino acids. CDR1 and CDR2 (germline): SGHNT, YENEEA. Trimming removed 1 base at V and 6 bases at J, with 6 bases between. DNA for the CDR3: TGTGCCAGCAGCTTAGGTGAGGATGGCTACACCTTC. It translates to CASSLGEDGYTF.

This chain uses TRBV7-8 with TRBJ1-3; possibly TRBD1 for D (6 bases). This CDR3 is built from 15 residues. From germline, CDR1 is SGHVS and CDR2 FQNEAQ. V gave up 6 bases and J gave up 0 bases, with 12 bases separating them. This chain's CDR3 is CASSLTGLSGNTIYF. CDR3 coding DNA: TGTGCCAGCAGTCTAACAGGGCTCTCTGGAAACACCATATATTTT.

The J gene is TRBJ2-7, the V gene TRBV6-5; 11 bases align to TRBD1. V shed 6 bases and J 0 bases; nucleotides not matched to a gene: 4. In germline, CDR1 is MNHEY, CDR2 SVGAGI. The CDR3 consists of 15 residues. Here the CDR3 DNA reads TGTGCCAGCAGGGTCGGACAGGGGGCCTCCTACGAGCAGTACTTC. This translates into CASRVGQGASYEQYF.

CDR3 sequence reads: CASSPRTGGNKETQYF. The CDR3 DNA reads as TGTGCCAGCTCACCAAGGACAGGAGGCAACAAAGAGACCCAGTACTTC. The gene calls are TRBV18 and TRBJ2-5; 7 bases agree with TRBD1. V lost 2 bases, J lost 3 bases, and 9 bases stayed unmatched. The CDR3 extends over 16 amino acids. In germline, CDR1 is KGHSH, CDR2 LQKENI.

The chain carries TRBV5-6 and TRBJ2-5, with D hard to call. Looked up from germline, CDR1 is SGHDT and CDR2 is YYEEEE. The CDR3 is 13 residues long. V was trimmed by 1 base and J by 0 bases, leaving 4 bases between them. DNA for the CDR3: TGTGCCAGCAGCTTGTCCTACCAAGAGACCCAGTACTTC. Translated: CASSLSYQETQYF.

This chain connects TRBV3-1 (or the pseudogene TRBV3-2) to TRBJ2-5, with a weak D call TRBD2 (6 bases). CDR3 size: 16 residues. V lost 0 bases, J lost 5 bases, and 16 bases lay in between. The V gene's germline CDR1 is LGHDT and CDR2 YNNKEL (reference sequence). The CDR3 nucleotides are TGTGCCAGCAGCCAAGATCAGGAGGGGATAGTTGAGACCCAGTACTTC. Translation: CASSQDQEGIVETQYF.

The chain couples TRBV28 to TRBJ2-7, with TRBD2 matching 10 bases. CDR1 is MDHEN and CDR2 is SYDVKM in the germline V gene. The CDR3 extends over 15 amino acids. V dropped 2 bases and J dropped 6; count of bases not matched to a gene: 7. As DNA, the CDR3 is TGTGCCAGCAGTTTAGAAAGCGGGGGGGCCGGCGAGCAGTACTTC. It yields the protein CASSLESGGAGEQYF.

This clone appeared many times. For the CDR3, the DNA is TGTGCCAGCAGTGAGCCTGTGGGAGGCTCTGGAAACACCATATATTTT. Its translation: CASSEPVGGSGNTIYF. The chain carries TRBV2 and TRBJ1-3; D gene ambiguous. Germline loops: CDR1 SNHLY, CDR2 FYNNEI. The V end lost 3 bases, the J end lost 0 bases, and 12 bases lay between the germline ends. The CDR3 consists of 16 residues.

This sequence joins TRBV6-6 and TRBJ2-5; D is unclear. The germline V gene encodes CDR1 MNHNY and CDR2 SVGAGI (reference sequence). V was pared by 7 bases and J by 7 bases, with 19 bases between. The CDR3 covers 14 residues. The CDR3 loop reads CASTSGSKVGTQYF. In nucleotides, the CDR3 is TGTGCCAGCACCTCCGGGTCCAAGGTGGGGACCCAGTACTTC.

The chain joins TRBV19 to TRBJ1-1; 7 bases agree with TRBD1. J was trimmed by 4 bases and V by 4 bases; bases with no gene match: 9. Germline CDR1 is LNHDA and CDR2 is SQIVND (reference sequence). The CDR3 is 15 amino acids. CDR3 in amino acids: CASSTMDRPRTEAFF. The DNA for the CDR3 is TGTGCCAGTAGTACTATGGACAGGCCCCGCACTGAAGCTTTCTTT. The whole variable domain, remainder taken from reference TRBV19 and TRBJ1-1, is DGGITQSPKYLFRKEGQNVTLSCEQNLNHDAMYWYRQDPGQGLRLIYYSQIVNDFQKGDIAEGYSVSREKKESFPLTVTSAQKNPTAFYLCASSTMDRPRTEAFFGQGTRLTVV.

This clone was observed a handful of times. The chain links TRBV10-3 to TRBJ2-7; 8 bases match TRBD1. Trimming removed 2 bases from V and 2 bases from J; junction bases left unmatched: 2. The germline gives CDR1 ENHRY, CDR2 SYGVKD. The CDR3 runs 14 residues. DNA for the CDR3: TGTGCCATCAGTGAGGGGACAGGTACCTACGAGCAGTACTTC. Protein product: CAISEGTGTYEQYF.

The chain links TRBV7-9 to TRBJ2-4; D perhaps matches TRBD1 (5 bases). The V gene lost 5 bases and the J gene lost 7 bases, with 15 bases spanning the gap. Germline V gene data show CDR1 as SEHNR and CDR2 as FQNEAQ (reference sequence). There are 14 residues in the CDR3. The DNA of the CDR3 is TGTGCCAGCAGCCCGCGCAGGGTAGGGAACATTCAGTACTTC. Translating it yields CASSPRRVGNIQYF.

V usage is TRBV18 and J usage is TRBJ1-1, with D uncertain. Germline values: CDR1 KGHSH, CDR2 LQKENI. The ends were cut back, 6 bases at V and 1 base at J, with 9 bases in the middle. This CDR3 has 13 amino acids. The CDR3 here is CASSREGNTEAFF. CDR3 in DNA: TGTGCCAGCTCGCGAGAGGGGAACACTGAAGCTTTCTTT.

This rearrangement joins TRBV30 to TRBJ1-1, with D possibly matching TRBD1 (5 bases). V gave up 3 bases and J gave up 11 bases, with 19 bases separating them. Germline CDR1 GTSNPN, CDR2 SVGIG (reference sequence). The CDR3 totals 13 residues. CDR3 sequence (DNA): TGTGCCTGGAGGGGGGGACGCGCGTTGCGGGCTTTCTTT. Translated: CAWRGGRALRAFF.